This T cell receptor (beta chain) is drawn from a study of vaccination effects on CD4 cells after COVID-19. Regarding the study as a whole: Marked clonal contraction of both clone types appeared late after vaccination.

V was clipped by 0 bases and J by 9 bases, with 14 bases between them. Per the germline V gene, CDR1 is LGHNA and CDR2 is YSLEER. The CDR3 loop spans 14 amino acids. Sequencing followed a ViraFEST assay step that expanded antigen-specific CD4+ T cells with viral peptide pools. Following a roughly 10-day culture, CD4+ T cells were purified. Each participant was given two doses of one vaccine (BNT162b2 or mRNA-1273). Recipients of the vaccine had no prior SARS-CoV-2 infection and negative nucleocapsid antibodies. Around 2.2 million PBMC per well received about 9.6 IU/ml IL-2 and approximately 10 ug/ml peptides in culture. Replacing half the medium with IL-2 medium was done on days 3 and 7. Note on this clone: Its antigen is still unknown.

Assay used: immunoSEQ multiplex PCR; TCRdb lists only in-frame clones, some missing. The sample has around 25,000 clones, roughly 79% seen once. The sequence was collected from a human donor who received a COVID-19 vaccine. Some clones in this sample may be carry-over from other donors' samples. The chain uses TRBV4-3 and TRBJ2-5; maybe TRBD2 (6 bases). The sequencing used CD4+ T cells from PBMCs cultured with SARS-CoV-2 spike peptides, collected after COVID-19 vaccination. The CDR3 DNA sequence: TGCGCCAGCAGCCAAGATCTCACTAGCTGGCCCCAGTACTTC. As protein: CASSQDLTSWPQYF.